The rows below give T cell receptor beta chains drawn from one sample of a study of cytomegalovirus exposure and HLA in healthy donors. Measured with immunoSEQ multiplex PCR; TCRdb has only the in-frame clones, and not every one. Among 150,000 or so clones listed, around 74% were seen once. Sample: PBMCs. The receptors were sampled from a man aged 18 to 30 in good health and CMV-seronegative. CDR3s include the opening cysteine and the closing phenylalanine or tryptophan. A D gene is named only where the DNA matches it firmly. Not all rows give a size; the values are once, few, many and, for expanded clones, a class.

d_gene,j_gene,abundance,v_gene,CDR3nt,CDR3aa
NA,TRBJ1-2,NA,TRBV27,TGTGCCAGCAGTTTATCGTCCAGTTTCTATGGCTACACCTTC,CASSLSSSFYGYTF
TRBD1,TRBJ1-4,NA,TRBV6-5,TGTGCCAGCAGTTACCTGACAGGGGTGGGTGAAAAACTGTTTTTT,CASSYLTGVGEKLFF
NA,TRBJ2-3,NA,TRBV28,TGTGCCAGCAGTACCGGACAGTTCACAGATACGCAGTATTTT,CASSTGQFTDTQYF
NA,TRBJ1-1,NA,TRBV29-1,TGCAGCGTTGATCCTGCCTCCAGCTTTTCCGACAGGACTGAAGCTTTCTTT,CSVDPASSFSDRTEAFF
NA,TRBJ2-5,NA,TRBV6-1,TGTGCCAGCAGTGGTAGCGGAGCTTTACAAGAGACCCAGTACTTC,CASSGSGALQETQYF
NA,TRBJ2-1,NA,TRBV11-2,TGTGCCAGCAGCCCCGCGGCCTTTTACAATGAGCAGTTCTTC,CASSPAAFYNEQFF
TRBD1,TRBJ2-2,NA,TRBV4-3,TGCGCCAGCAGCCAAGATCCCGGACAGGGGTTCTTCAGTTACACCGGGGAGCTGTTTTTT,CASSQDPGQGFFSYTGELFF
NA,TRBJ1-6,NA,TRBV6-1,TGTGCCAGCAGGGCCGAAGGGAGGGGGAATTCACCCCTCCACTTT,CASRAEGRGNSPLHF
TRBD1,TRBJ2-1,NA,TRBV9,TGTGCCAGCAGCGTACGACAGGGGGCAGGGAATGAGCAGTTCTTC,CASSVRQGAGNEQFF
TRBD1,TRBJ1-1,once,TRBV7-9,TGTGCCAGCAGCCAGGGGGAGGCATGGGCTGAAGCTTTCTTT,CASSQGEAWAEAFF
NA,TRBJ2-2,few,TRBV10-3,TGTGCCATTCTAGGGACATCGAACACCGGGGAGCTGTTTTTT,CAILGTSNTGELFF
TRBD1,TRBJ2-3,NA,TRBV7-2,TGTGCCAGCAGCCCGTGGACAGGCCCAGATACGCAGTATTTT,CASSPWTGPDTQYF
TRBD2,TRBJ2-1,NA,TRBV2,TGTGCCAGCAGTGCTAGCGGGATTTACAATGAGCAGTTCTTC,CASSASGIYNEQFF
NA,TRBJ1-1,few,TRBV7-9,TGTGCCAGCAGAATAGACGGGGGGGCCTGGGTGACTGAAGCTTTCTTT,CASRIDGGAWVTEAFF
NA,TRBJ1-3,NA,TRBV6-5,TGTGCCAGCAGCCCAGACAGTCTCTCTGGAAACACCATATATTTT,CASSPDSLSGNTIYF
TRBD1,TRBJ1-2,NA,TRBV5-1,TGCGCCAGCAGCTTGGGACAGGGCGGGTCTATTATGACCTTC,CASSLGQGGSIMTF
NA,TRBJ2-5,few,TRBV13,TGTGCCAGCGGGTACAGTAGTGGCCAAGAGACCCAGTACTTC,CASGYSSGQETQYF
NA,TRBJ1-2,NA,TRBV6-1,TGTGCCAGCAGTGTTCCCAGGGCGGACTATGGCTACACCTTC,CASSVPRADYGYTF